This T cell receptor beta chain was sequenced in a study of shared clonotypes between healthy human individuals. CD4+ cells were split into CD45RA+ naive and CD45RA-negative memory subsets. Sequencing used immunoSEQ multiplex PCR; TCRdb keeps in-frame clones, though not all of them. The table has about 1.5 million clones, roughly 95% seen once; the top ten hold 1% to 1.5%. Germline CDR1 reads KGHSH; CDR2 reads LQKENI. The CDR3 has 15 amino acids. V was cut by 3 bases and J by 1 base, with 12 bases left in between. The TCR comes from a young man in good health. J is TRBJ1-1 and V is TRBV18, with a weak D call TRBD1 (6 bases). Sequencing used naive CD4+ T cells sorted from blood. Noted subset: CD45RA+ positively selected. CDR3 residues: CASSPGMDRNTEAFF. The CDR3 nucleotides are TGTGCCAGCTCACCTGGAATGGACAGGAACACTGAAGCTTTCTTT. Filled out from reference TRBV18 and TRBJ1-1, the complete variable domain reads NAGVMQNPRHLVRRRGQEARLRCSPMKGHSHVYWYRQLPEEGLKFMVYLQKENIIDESGMPKERFSAEFPKEGPSILRIQQVVRGDSAAYFCASSPGMDRNTEAFFGQGTRLTVV.